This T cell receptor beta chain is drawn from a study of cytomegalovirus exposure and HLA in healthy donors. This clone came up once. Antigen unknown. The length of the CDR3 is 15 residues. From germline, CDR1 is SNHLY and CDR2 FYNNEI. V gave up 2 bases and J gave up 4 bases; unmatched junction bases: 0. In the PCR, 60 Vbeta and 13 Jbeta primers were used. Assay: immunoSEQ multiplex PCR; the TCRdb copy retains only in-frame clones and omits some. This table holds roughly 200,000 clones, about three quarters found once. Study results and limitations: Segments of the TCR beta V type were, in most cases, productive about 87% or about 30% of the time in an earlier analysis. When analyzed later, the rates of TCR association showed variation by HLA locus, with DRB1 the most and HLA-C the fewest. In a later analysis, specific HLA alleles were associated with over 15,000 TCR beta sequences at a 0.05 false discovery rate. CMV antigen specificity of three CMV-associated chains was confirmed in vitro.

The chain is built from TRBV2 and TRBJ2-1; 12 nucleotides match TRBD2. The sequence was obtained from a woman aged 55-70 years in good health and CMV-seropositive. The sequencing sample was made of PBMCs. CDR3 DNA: TGTGCCAGCAGTGAACTAGCGGGGGGGTACAATGAGCAGTTCTTC. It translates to CASSELAGGYNEQFF.